The 7 T cell receptor beta chains below all came from one sample that was sequenced in a study of blood T cell repertoires in COVID-19. The method was immunoSEQ multiplex PCR; TCRdb's version includes in-frame clones alone and lacks a portion of them. The data show around 130,000 clones, 84% seen once. Source material: peripheral blood. The origin of the receptors is a man in his thirties or forties with COVID-19, enrolled during active disease.

The table lists this clone with a few counts. The V call is TRBV15, the J call TRBJ1-1, with D unresolved. The CDR3 extends over 14 amino acids. Trimming took 3 bases from V and 1 from J, leaving 9 bases between them. The germline V gene has CDR1 LNHNV and CDR2 YYDKDF (reference sequence). DNA for the CDR3: TGTGCCACCAGCAGGGGTCAGGAGAACACTGAAGCTTTCTTT. It codes for CATSRGQENTEAFF.

This chain joins TRBV10-1 and TRBJ1-2; no reliable D call. The CDR3 consists of 15 residues. The V gene lost 3 bases and the J gene lost 4 bases, with 15 bases spanning the gap. The V gene's germline CDR1 is WNHNN and CDR2 SYGVQD (reference sequence). The CDR3, as DNA: TGCGCCAGCAGTGAAGGTCACGGAGCTGGCTATGGCTACACCTTC. It specifies CASSEGHGAGYGYTF.

As to this clone: This CDR3 is missing its conserved last phenylalanine or tryptophan, likely due to a read error. The DNA is omitted, as the CDR3 cannot be located on it reliably, and the CDR3 follows TCRdb's listing. The genes are TRBV21-1 and TRBJ2-3; the table's TRBD2 call for D was not verified on the DNA. TRBV21-1 is marked as a pseudogene. The CDR3 numbers 12 amino acids, ends counted. This CDR3 is CASSKVTPPGRI.

The CDR3 nucleotides are TGCGCCAGAGTCTGGGGGGACAGGTACGAGCAGTACTTC. Translation: CARVWGDRYEQYF. This chain links TRBV5-1 with TRBJ2-7, with 8 bases that match TRBD1. The CDR3 spans 13 residues. The germline gives CDR1 SGHRS, CDR2 YFSETQ. V shed 8 bases and J 4 bases; nucleotides not matched to a gene: 8.

This chain connects TRBV15 to TRBJ2-1, with D unclear. The length of the CDR3 is 14 residues. CDR1 and CDR2 from the germline V gene are LNHNV and YYDKDF (reference sequence). Trimming cost V 0 bases and J 1 base, with 4 bases left between them. The CDR3 sequence is CATSRDRSYNEQFF. The CDR3 DNA is TGTGCCACCAGCAGAGATCGGTCCTACAATGAGCAGTTCTTC.

This clone was seen only once. The chain uses TRBV9 and TRBJ1-2; 9 positions agree with TRBD1. The CDR3 contains 17 residues. Trimming took 4 bases from V and 6 from J; bases not matched to a gene: 16. CDR1 is SGDLS, CDR2 YYNGEE, per germline. The CDR3 region is CASSPRTGANILDGYTF. The CDR3 DNA is TGTGCCAGCAGCCCCCGGACAGGGGCAAACATCCTGGATGGCTACACCTTC.

The table lists this clone with a few counts. CDR3 sequence: CASSSRGAAGYTF. The CDR3 coding sequence is TGTGCCAGCAGTTCCCGGGGGGCGGCGGGCTACACCTTC. This chain links TRBV7-8 with TRBJ1-2; a weak D match, TRBD1 (6 bases). The germline gives CDR1 SGHVS, CDR2 FQNEAQ. There are 13 residues in the CDR3. V was shortened by 6 bases and J by 8 bases, with 16 bases between the two germline ends.